The 9 T cell receptor beta chains presented below share a single source sample, sequenced in a study of blood T cell repertoires in COVID-19. Measured with immunoSEQ multiplex PCR; TCRdb has only the in-frame clones, and not every one. This sample has fewer than 350,000 clones, with 85% found just once. The sequenced material came from PBMCs or T cells enriched from blood (not recorded which). Receptors originate from a woman in her forties or fifties who had recovered from COVID-19.

The rearrangement joins TRBV29-1 to TRBJ1-5; D gene unclear. Per germline, CDR1 SQVTM and CDR2 ANQGSEA. With 3 bases removed from V and 4 bases from J, the gap between germline ends came to 16 bases. This CDR3 has 15 amino acids. Here the CDR3 DNA reads TGCAGCGTTGACCAAACGGGGAGTCGAAATCAGCCCCAGCATTTT. It specifies CSVDQTGSRNQPQHF.

V is TRBV24-1 and J is TRBJ1-1; D is ambiguous. The V and J ends lost 3 bases and 4 bases respectively, with 2 bases between them. The CDR3 has 11 residues. Germline-derived CDR1 and CDR2 are KGHDR and SFDVKD. This CDR3 reads CATSDRTEAFF. CDR3 DNA: TGTGCCACCAGTGATCGCACTGAAGCTTTCTTT.

J is TRBJ1-2 and V is TRBV9; no clear D. The CDR3 runs to 13 residues. CDR1 and CDR2 (germline): SGDLS, YYNGEE. Deletions cut 4 bases from V and 2 bases from J, with 9 bases between. The CDR3 loop is CASSLQVNYGYTF. DNA for the CDR3: TGTGCCAGCAGCCTCCAGGTGAACTATGGCTACACCTTC.

The V gene is TRBV28, the J gene TRBJ1-2; possibly TRBD1 for D (5 bases). The germline V gene has CDR1 MDHEN and CDR2 SYDVKM. The V end was cut by 3 bases, the J end by 6 bases, with 11 bases between. The CDR3 sequence is 13 residues long. The CDR3 protein is CASSFRAENGYTF. The CDR3 nucleotides read TGTGCCAGCAGTTTCAGGGCCGAGAATGGCTACACCTTC.

The chain joins TRBV18 to TRBJ1-1, with 7 bases that match TRBD1. The CDR3 extends over 17 amino acids. Germline CDR1 is KGHSH and CDR2 is LQKENI. V lost 4 bases and J lost 4; bases outside the gene matches: 15. The CDR3 sequence is CASSQLGRGRGGTEAFF. The CDR3 DNA is TGTGCCAGCTCACAACTGGGCAGGGGGAGAGGTGGCACTGAAGCTTTCTTT.

This chain connects TRBV5-6 to TRBJ2-4; D perhaps matches TRBD1 (5 bases). Deletions cut 1 base from V and 7 bases from J, with 9 bases between. Germline V gene lookup returns CDR1 SGHDT and CDR2 YYEEEE. The CDR3 runs 13 residues. For the CDR3, the DNA is TGTGCCAGCAGCTTGAGGGGTGGGAACATTCAGTACTTC. Translation: CASSLRGGNIQYF.

CDR3: CASSAERGSGSYNEQFF. CDR3 DNA sequence: TGTGCCAGCAGCGCAGAGAGGGGTAGCGGCTCCTACAATGAGCAGTTCTTC. The chain carries TRBV9 and TRBJ2-1; the D gene is possibly TRBD2 (6 bases). Deletions cut 3 bases from V and 0 bases from J, with 16 bases between. The CDR3 runs to 17 residues. Germline V gene lookup returns CDR1 SGDLS and CDR2 YYNGEE. Supplemented by reference TRBV9 and TRBJ2-1, the full variable domain reads DSGVTQTPKHLITATGQRVTLRCSPRSGDLSVYWYQQSLDQGLQFLIQYYNGEERAKGNILERFSAQQFPDLHSELNLSSLELGDSALYFCASSAERGSGSYNEQFFGPGTRLTVL.

The V call is TRBV12-3 or TRBV12-4, the J call TRBJ1-5; no clear D. This CDR3 is 13 amino acids long. The V end lost 3 bases, the J end lost 9 bases, and 12 bases lay between the germline ends. In DNA, the CDR3 is TGTGCCAGCAGTTTCAATCCTCTGAGGCCCCAGCATTTT. Amino acid sequence: CASSFNPLRPQHF.

This clone has more than one count but fewer than ten. This sequence joins TRBV4-1 and TRBJ1-2; 8 positions agree with TRBD1. V was pared by 4 bases and J by 5 bases, with 9 bases of the junction left unmatched. Per the germline V gene, CDR1 is MGHRA and CDR2 is YSYEKL. The CDR3 runs 15 residues. The CDR3 is CASSLGTGLGYGYTF. Here the CDR3 DNA reads TGCGCCAGCAGCCTCGGGACAGGTCTCGGGTATGGCTACACCTTC.